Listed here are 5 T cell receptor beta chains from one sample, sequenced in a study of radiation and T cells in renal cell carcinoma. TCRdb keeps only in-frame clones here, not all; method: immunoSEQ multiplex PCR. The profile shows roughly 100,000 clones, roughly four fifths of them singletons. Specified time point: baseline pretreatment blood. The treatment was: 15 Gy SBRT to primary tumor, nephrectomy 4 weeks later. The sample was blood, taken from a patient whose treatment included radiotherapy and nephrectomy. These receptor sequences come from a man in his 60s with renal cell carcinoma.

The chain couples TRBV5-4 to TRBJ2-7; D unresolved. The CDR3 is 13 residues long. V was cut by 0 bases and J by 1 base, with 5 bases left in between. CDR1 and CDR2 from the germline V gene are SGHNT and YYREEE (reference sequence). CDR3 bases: TGTGCCAGCAGCTTGGGAGTTTCCTACGAGCAGTACTTC. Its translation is CASSLGVSYEQYF. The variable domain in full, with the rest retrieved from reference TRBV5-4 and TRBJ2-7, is ETGVTQSPTHLIKTRGQQVTLRCSSQSGHNTVSWYQQALGQGPQFIFQYYREEENGRGNFPPRFSGLQFPNYSSELNVNALELDDSALYLCASSLGVSYEQYFGPGTRLTVT.

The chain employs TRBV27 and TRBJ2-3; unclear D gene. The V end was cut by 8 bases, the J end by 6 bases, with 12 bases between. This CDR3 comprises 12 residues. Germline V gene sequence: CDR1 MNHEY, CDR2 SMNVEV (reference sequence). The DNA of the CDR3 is TGTGCCAGCGCGTCCTATTCTGATACGCAGTATTTT. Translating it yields CASASYSDTQYF.

CDR3 DNA: TGCGCCAGCAGCTTGGCCCCGGGGGAAGGCTACGAGCAGTACTTC. It specifies CASSLAPGEGYEQYF. The chain is built from TRBV5-1 and TRBJ2-7, with a weak D call TRBD2 (6 bases). V gave up 0 bases and J gave up 3 bases, with 13 bases separating them. The CDR3 length is 15 residues. Germline V gene data show CDR1 as SGHRS and CDR2 as YFSETQ.

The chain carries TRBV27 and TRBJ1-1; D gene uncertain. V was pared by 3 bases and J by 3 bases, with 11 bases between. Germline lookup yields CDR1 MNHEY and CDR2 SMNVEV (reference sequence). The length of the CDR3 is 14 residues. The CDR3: CASSLGRHHTEAFF. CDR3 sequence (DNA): TGTGCCAGCAGTTTGGGTAGACACCACACTGAAGCTTTCTTT.

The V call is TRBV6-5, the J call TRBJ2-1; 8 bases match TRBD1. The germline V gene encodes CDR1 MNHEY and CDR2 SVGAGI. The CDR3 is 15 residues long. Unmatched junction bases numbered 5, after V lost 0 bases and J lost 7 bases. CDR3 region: CASSYSQGAGNEQFF. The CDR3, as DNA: TGTGCCAGCAGTTACTCTCAGGGGGCCGGGAATGAGCAGTTCTTC.